This TCR beta chain comes out of a study of neurological immune-mediated disorders. Ten or more counts support this clonotype. V was shortened by 5 bases and J by 3 bases, with 15 bases between the two germline ends. The CDR3 contains 14 residues. Germline V CDR1 and CDR2: SGHRS, YFSETQ. Using its own MiXCR run on the 5' RACE reads, TCRdb lists one record per CDR3 protein. This table holds some 43,000 distinct CDR3 sequences, roughly 2.5% found once. The genes are TRBV5-1 and TRBJ2-7; no clear D. The sequencing sample was made of PBMCs. The source is a man aged 25-45 years with multiple sclerosis. CDR3 coding DNA: TGCGCCAGCAGAGTAAACGATGAAGGCTACGAGCAGTACTTC. This encodes CASRVNDEGYEQYF.